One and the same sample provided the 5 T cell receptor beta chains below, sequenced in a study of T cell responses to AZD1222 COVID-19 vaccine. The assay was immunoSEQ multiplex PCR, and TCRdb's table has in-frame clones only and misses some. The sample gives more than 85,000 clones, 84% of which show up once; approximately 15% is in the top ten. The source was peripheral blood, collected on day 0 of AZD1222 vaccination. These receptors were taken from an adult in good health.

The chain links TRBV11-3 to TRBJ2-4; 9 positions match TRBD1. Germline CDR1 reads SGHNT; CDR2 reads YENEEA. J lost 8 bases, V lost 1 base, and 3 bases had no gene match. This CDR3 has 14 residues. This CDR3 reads CASSLGQGEDIQYF. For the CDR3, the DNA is TGTGCCAGCAGCTTAGGACAGGGGGAGGACATTCAGTACTTC.

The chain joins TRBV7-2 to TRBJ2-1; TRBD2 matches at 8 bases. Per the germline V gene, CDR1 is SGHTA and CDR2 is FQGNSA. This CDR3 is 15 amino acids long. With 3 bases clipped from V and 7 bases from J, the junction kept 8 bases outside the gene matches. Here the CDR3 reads CASSFSGGGRNEQFF. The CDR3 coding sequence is TGTGCCAGCAGCTTTTCCGGGGGGGGGCGAAATGAGCAGTTCTTC.

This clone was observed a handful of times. The CDR3 region has the DNA TGTGCCTGGAGTCCCCAGGGAGGGGGCAATCAGCCCCAGCATTTT. Protein sequence: CAWSPQGGGNQPQHF. The chain couples TRBV30 to TRBJ1-5, with a tentative D call TRBD1 (5 bases). The CDR3 covers 15 residues. V was cut by 2 bases and J by 2 bases, with 13 bases left in between. Germline CDR1 reads GTSNPN; CDR2 reads SVGIG (reference sequence).

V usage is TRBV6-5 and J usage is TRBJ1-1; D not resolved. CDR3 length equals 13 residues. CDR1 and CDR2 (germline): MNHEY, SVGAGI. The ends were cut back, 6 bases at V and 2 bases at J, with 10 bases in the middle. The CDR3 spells CASRRTDNTEAFF. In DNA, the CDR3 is TGTGCCAGCAGAAGAACTGATAACACTGAAGCTTTCTTT.

The CDR3: CASSQGLGPSSSLPAHGYTF. CDR3 DNA: TGTGCCAGCAGCCAAGGTTTGGGCCCCTCATCATCCCTGCCGGCCCATGGCTACACCTTC. The rearrangement joins TRBV3-1 (or the pseudogene TRBV3-2) to TRBJ1-2; D unresolved. The CDR3 consists of 20 residues. V lost 1 base and J 6 bases, leaving 30 bases between the germline ends. Germline V CDR1 and CDR2: LGHDT, YNNKEL (reference sequence).